The 27 T cell receptor beta chains in this list originate from one sample, sequenced in a study of T cell clonotyping in hematopoietic cell transplantation. The repertoire was sequenced with immunoSEQ multiplex PCR; TCRdb's copy has only in-frame clones and lacks some. The table records some 35,000 clones, about 95% of them present only once. As for time point: recipient sample about 28 days before transplant, after cytoreduction. The sequences come from peripheral blood mononuclear cells, collected before stem cell transplant. The receptors come from a man aged 40-49 years with chronic myeloid leukemia. Some clones in this sample may be carry-over from other donors' samples.

The chain couples TRBV5-1 to TRBJ2-7, with a possible D match to TRBD1 (5 bases). The germline CDR1 and CDR2 sequences are SGHRS and YFSETQ. V lost 1 base, J lost 0 bases, and 11 bases lay in between. CDR3 length: 15 residues. The CDR3 region has the DNA TGCGCCAGCAGCTTGCGAGACAGCTCCTCCTACGAGCAGTACTTC. Its translation: CASSLRDSSSYEQYF.

The chain recombines TRBV28 with TRBJ1-4; TRBD1 agrees at 11 bases. This CDR3 is built from 15 residues. Per the germline V gene, CDR1 is MDHEN and CDR2 is SYDVKM. With V trimmed by 4 bases and J by 8 bases, 6 bases remained unmatched. CDR3 loop: CASSSAGTGGEKLFF. The CDR3 nucleotides read TGTGCCAGCAGTTCTGCCGGGACAGGGGGAGAAAAACTGTTTTTT.

CDR3 loop: CASSLATGVNTEAFF. As DNA, the CDR3 is TGTGCCAGCAGCTTAGCGACAGGGGTTAACACTGAAGCTTTCTTT. The chain links TRBV7-2 to TRBJ1-1, with 8 nucleotides matching TRBD1. The CDR3 runs 15 residues. CDR1 is SGHTA and CDR2 is FQGNSA in the germline V gene. Trimming took 0 bases from V and 2 from J; bases not matched to a gene: 2.

V is TRBV5-1 and J is TRBJ2-7; unclear D gene. Germline V lookup: CDR1 SGHRS, CDR2 YFSETQ. The CDR3 spans 15 residues. Trimming pared 0 bases from V and 0 bases from J, leaving 10 bases between. CDR3 loop: CASSLERHLSYEQYF. CDR3 DNA: TGCGCCAGCAGCTTGGAGAGACACCTCTCCTACGAGCAGTACTTC.

The chain combines TRBV5-1 with TRBJ1-2, with D maybe TRBD1 (5 bases). The V and J ends lost 4 bases and 3 bases respectively, with 13 bases between them. This CDR3 region has 14 residues. Per germline, CDR1 SGHRS and CDR2 YFSETQ. Here the CDR3 reads CASSRDGEDYGYTF. DNA of the CDR3: TGCGCCAGCAGCCGGGACGGGGAAGACTATGGCTACACCTTC.

The chain employs TRBV6-6 and TRBJ1-1; TRBD1 is a possible D gene (6 bases). V dropped 9 bases and J dropped 1 base, with 12 bases sitting between them. The CDR3 totals 13 residues. Germline CDR1 is MNHNY and CDR2 is SVGAGI (reference sequence). DNA of the CDR3: TGTGCCAGTATACAGGGTAGGAACACTGAAGCTTTCTTT. Protein: CASIQGRNTEAFF.

The chain links TRBV7-8 to TRBJ1-1; D gene uncertain. This CDR3 contains 13 residues. CDR1 is SGHVS and CDR2 is FQNEAQ in the germline V gene. V was trimmed by 2 bases and J by 0 bases, leaving 4 bases between them. The CDR3, as DNA: TGTGCCAGCAGCTTATTCGTGAACACTGAAGCTTTCTTT. Its translation: CASSLFVNTEAFF. The full variable domain, completed using reference TRBV7-8 and TRBJ1-1, is GAGVSQSPRYKVAKRGQDVALRCDPISGHVSLFWYQQALGQGPEFLTYFQNEAQLDKSGLPSDRFFAERPEGSVSTLKIQRTQQEDSAVYLCASSLFVNTEAFFGQGTRLTVV.

The chain combines TRBV7-2 with TRBJ2-7; D remains ambiguous. Germline loops: CDR1 SGHTA, CDR2 FQGNSA. The CDR3 length is 16 residues. V was shortened by 2 bases and J by 0 bases, with 14 bases between the two germline ends. In nucleotides, the CDR3 is TGTGCCAGCAGCTTAAGGAGAGCAGCTGACTCCTACGAGCAGTACTTC. It encodes CASSLRRAADSYEQYF.

J is TRBJ2-5 and V is TRBV19, with D hard to call. Trimming removed 5 bases at V and 0 bases at J, with 10 bases between. This CDR3 contains 14 residues. Germline V gene data show CDR1 as LNHDA and CDR2 as SQIVND (reference sequence). CDR3 sequence reads: CASSYRAYQETQYF. The CDR3 DNA follows: TGTGCCAGTAGTTACCGGGCCTACCAAGAGACCCAGTACTTC.

The genes are TRBV11-3 and TRBJ1-1; TRBD1 might be the D (6 bases). V lost 3 bases to trimming and J lost 4 bases, with 12 bases between them. The length of the CDR3 is 14 residues. Germline-derived CDR1 and CDR2 are SGHNT and YENEEA. Written as DNA, the CDR3 is TGTGCCAGCAGCTTTAGTATGGACAGCACTGAAGCTTTCTTT. Its protein product is CASSFSMDSTEAFF.

This chain connects TRBV7-2 to TRBJ1-6; no firm D call. The CDR3 spans 14 residues. Germline CDR1 SGHTA, CDR2 FQGNSA. Trimming took off 1 base at V and 5 bases at J, with 6 bases between the two ends. In DNA form, the CDR3 reads TGTGCCAGCAGCTTAGGGCCGAATAATTCACCCCTCCACTTT. It yields the protein CASSLGPNNSPLHF.

The chain carries TRBV7-8 and TRBJ1-1; D remains ambiguous. The germline V gene encodes CDR1 SGHVS and CDR2 FQNEAQ. V lost 5 bases to trimming and J lost 8 bases, with 15 bases between them. The CDR3 spans 13 residues. As DNA, the CDR3 is TGTGCCAGCAGCACCAGGAGGGAGACCGAAGCTTTCTTT. Translated: CASSTRRETEAFF.

This clone was recorded only once. This chain links TRBV13 with TRBJ2-5, with D possibly matching TRBD1 (5 bases). Germline CDR1 PRHDT, CDR2 FYEKMQ (reference sequence). CDR3 size: 14 residues. Trimming shortened V by 2 bases and J by 4 bases, and 11 bases separated the two germline ends. The CDR3, as DNA: TGTGCCAGCAGCTTAAACTGGGGCCGAGAGACCCAGTACTTC. It translates to CASSLNWGRETQYF.

The genes are TRBV6-5 and TRBJ1-2, with D tentatively TRBD1 (5 bases). The CDR3 has 16 amino acids. V was shortened by 0 bases and J by 6 bases, with 17 bases between the two germline ends. Germline V gene lookup returns CDR1 MNHEY and CDR2 SVGAGI. This chain's CDR3 is CASSYSAADKTHGYTF. The CDR3 DNA is TGTGCCAGCAGTTACTCCGCGGCGGACAAGACCCATGGCTACACCTTC.

This clone was observed a handful of times. The rearrangement links TRBV7-8 to TRBJ1-2, with D possibly TRBD1 on 5 matching bases. There are 15 residues in the CDR3. Germline CDR1 SGHVS, CDR2 FQNEAQ. Trimming removed 5 bases at V and 2 bases at J, with 15 bases between. The DNA of the CDR3 is TGTGCCAGCAGCCTGGGAACAGGTTCGAACTATGGCTACACCTTC. Translating gives CASSLGTGSNYGYTF.

V gene TRBV21-1 combines with J gene TRBJ2-7. TRBV21-1 is marked as a pseudogene. This CDR3 has 15 amino acids. In DNA, the CDR3 is TGTGCCAGCAGCAAAATAGGGGAACGAGGGAACGAGCAGTACTTC. Its protein is CASSKIGERGNEQYF.

V and J are TRBV7-8 and TRBJ1-2; 10 bases are a match to TRBD1. Trimming removed 2 bases from V and 4 bases from J; junction bases left unmatched: 4. The V gene's germline CDR1 is SGHVS and CDR2 FQNEAQ. CDR3 length: 15 amino acids. The CDR3 here is CASSLLTGGLYGYTF. The CDR3 DNA sequence: TGTGCCAGCAGCTTACTGACAGGGGGCCTCTATGGCTACACCTTC.

As to this clone: The junction does not match germline at one end; this may be a read error. The chain combines TRBV7-2 with TRBJ2-3; 11 bases are a match to TRBD1. The germline V gene has CDR1 SGHTA and CDR2 FQGNSA. The CDR3 is made up of 16 amino acids. The CDR3 region has the DNA TGTGCCAGCAGCTTAGACGGGACAGGGGGATTCAAGAGGGTGGATTTT. This sequence encodes CASSLDGTGGFKRVDF.

The chain recombines TRBV28 with TRBJ1-1, with 9 bases identical to TRBD1. The ends lost 2 bases at V and 5 bases at J; junction bases unmatched: 3. Germline CDR1 is MDHEN and CDR2 is SYDVKM. This CDR3 region has 14 residues. CDR3: CASSLGTGRTEAFF. The CDR3 DNA is TGTGCCAGCAGTTTAGGGACAGGGAGGACTGAAGCTTTCTTT.

The chain is built from TRBV5-6 and TRBJ2-7; 11 bases line up with TRBD2. CDR3 size: 16 residues. The J segment lost 1 base and the V segment lost 2 bases, leaving 5 bases of the junction unmatched. CDR1 is SGHDT, CDR2 YYEEEE, per germline. DNA for the CDR3: TGTGCCAGCAGCTTAGGACTAGCGGGTGGATCCTACGAGCAGTACTTC. This codes for CASSLGLAGGSYEQYF.

The V call is TRBV30, the J call TRBJ1-6, with 11 bases identical to TRBD1. V lost 5 bases and J lost 8; bases outside the gene matches: 2. The germline V gene has CDR1 GTSNPN and CDR2 SVGIG (reference sequence). The CDR3 is 13 amino acids. The CDR3 DNA is TGTGCCTGGGGACAGGGGGCCTATTCACCCCTCCACTTT. It encodes CAWGQGAYSPLHF. The entire variable domain, with the rest obtained from reference TRBV30 and TRBJ1-6, is as follows: SQTIHQWPATLVQPVGSPLSLECTVEGTSNPNLYWYRQAAGRGLQLLFYSVGIGQISSEVPQNLSASRPQDRQFILSSKKLLLSDSGFYLCAWGQGAYSPLHFGNGTRLTVT.

The chain links TRBV11-3 to TRBJ2-2; D call uncertain. Germline CDR1 and CDR2: SGHNT and YENEEA. Trimming removed 0 bases at V and 5 bases at J, with 13 bases between. The CDR3 totals 16 residues. The CDR3 nucleotides read TGTGCCAGCAGCTTAGACCCTGGGCGGCCTACCGGGGAGCTGTTTTTT. Amino acid sequence: CASSLDPGRPTGELFF.

The chain uses TRBV7-6 and TRBJ2-7; D remains unclear. Between the trimmed V and J ends, which lost 6 bases and 2 bases, there was a span of 20 bases. The CDR3 consists of 16 residues. Germline values: CDR1 SGHVS, CDR2 FNYEAQ. The CDR3, as DNA: TGTGCCAGCAGTCTTTCCGAGTCCCTTGTACCCTACGAGCAGTACTTC. This encodes CASSLSESLVPYEQYF.

V is TRBV28 and J is TRBJ2-1, with 9 positions matching TRBD1. Trimming removed 4 bases from V and 0 bases from J; junction bases left unmatched: 4. Germline V gene sequence: CDR1 MDHEN, CDR2 SYDVKM. The CDR3 loop spans 16 amino acids. DNA of the CDR3: TGTGCCAGCAGTTCCCCGACAGGGGGCTCCTACAATGAGCAGTTCTTC. Translating gives CASSSPTGGSYNEQFF.

J is TRBJ1-5 and V is TRBV29-1, with D tentatively TRBD1 (5 bases). V was trimmed by 3 bases and J by 3 bases, leaving 6 bases between them. This CDR3 region has 12 residues. Germline V lookup: CDR1 SQVTM, CDR2 ANQGSEA. Here the CDR3 reads CSVEGHNQPQHF. The CDR3 DNA follows: TGCAGCGTTGAGGGGCACAATCAGCCCCAGCATTTT.

This rearrangement joins TRBV14 to TRBJ2-2; maybe TRBD2 (5 bases). Trimming left V 0 bases short and J 4 bases short, with 12 bases between. CDR3 length: 16 residues. Germline lookup yields CDR1 SGHDN and CDR2 FVKESK. The CDR3 region has the DNA TGTGCCAGCAGCCAAGATAGAGGGAGTTTCACCGGGGAGCTGTTTTTT. Amino acid sequence: CASSQDRGSFTGELFF. Variable domain in full (rest from reference TRBV14 and TRBJ2-2): EAGVTQFPSHSVIEKGQTVTLRCDPISGHDNLYWYRRVMGKEIKFLLHFVKESKQDESGMPNNRFLAERTGGTYSTLKVQPAELEDSGVYFCASSQDRGSFTGELFFGEGSRLTVL.

This clone occurred a few times. The V call is TRBV29-1, the J call TRBJ2-7; 7 nucleotides align to TRBD2. CDR3 length equals 12 residues. Germline V gene data show CDR1 as SQVTM and CDR2 as ANQGSEA. Trimming cost V 7 bases and J 7 bases; bases outside gene matches: 10. This chain's CDR3 is CSALGGNLEQYF. DNA for the CDR3: TGCAGCGCCCTCGGGGGGAACCTGGAGCAGTACTTC.